This TCR beta chain derives from a study of T cells in Graves' hyperthyroidism and ophthalmopathy. TCR beta CDR3 sequences were amplified from RNA transcripts. First-round RT-PCR of the TCR CDR3 relied on the HTBI primer set. TCRdb independently ran MiXCR on the multiplex PCR reads; one entry per CDR3 protein. This table holds a few hundred thousand distinct CDR3 sequences, 15% found once. Regarding the study as a whole: The authors' 13 V-J model separated ophthalmopathy from stable hyperthyroidism.

Calling Graves' hyperthyroidism stable meant ophthalmopathy did not progress within 18 months. Each patient was aged 18 to 65 and had newly diagnosed hyperthyroidism of under 2 months' duration. V was clipped by 9 bases and J by 3 bases, with 14 bases between them. Germline loops: CDR1 LNHDA, CDR2 SQIVND (reference sequence). The CDR3 loop spans 13 amino acids. The sample holds a few counts of this clonotype. Its antigen is still unknown. The chain has TRBV19 and TRBJ1-2; unclear D gene. The sample taken for sequencing was blood. The origin of this receptor is a woman aged 25-40 years with Graves' hyperthyroidism. This CDR3 is CASTATRDYGYTF. In nucleotides, the CDR3 is TGTGCCAGCACAGCCACTCGAGACTATGGCTACACCTTC. The full variable domain, with the rest looked up from reference TRBV19 and TRBJ1-2, is DGGITQSPKYLFRKEGQNVTLSCEQNLNHDAMYWYRQDPGQGLRLIYYSQIVNDFQKGDIAEGYSVSREKKESFPLTVTSAQKNPTAFYLCASTATRDYGYTFGSGTRLTVV.